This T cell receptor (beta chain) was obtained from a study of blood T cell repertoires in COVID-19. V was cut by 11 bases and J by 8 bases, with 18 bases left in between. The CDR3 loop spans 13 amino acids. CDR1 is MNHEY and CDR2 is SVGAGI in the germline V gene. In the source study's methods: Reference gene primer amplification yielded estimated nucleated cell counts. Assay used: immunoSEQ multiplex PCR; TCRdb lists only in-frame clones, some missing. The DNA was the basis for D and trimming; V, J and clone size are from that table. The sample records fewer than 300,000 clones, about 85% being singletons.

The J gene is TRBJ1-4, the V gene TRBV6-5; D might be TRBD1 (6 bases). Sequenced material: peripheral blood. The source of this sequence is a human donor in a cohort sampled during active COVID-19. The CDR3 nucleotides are TGTGCCGGGAAGAGGACAGTTAAGGAAAAACTGTTTTTT. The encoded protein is CAGKRTVKEKLFF.